These 10 T cell receptor beta chains originate from one sample sequenced in a study of blood T cells in healthy people across ages. It was with a sample-barcoded 5' primer and a J-beta primer mix that a second PCR of about 6 to 12 cycles was run. TCRdb passed the 5' RACE reads through MiXCR, listing each CDR3 protein once. This sample has around 1,000,000 distinct CDR3 sequences, with 20% to 25% found just once. Separately, the same data were catalogued under a study of T cells of mothers and their children.

Sequenced input: blood. Receptors originate from a girl under 10 years old in good health.

This CDR3 reads CASSYPMGDSYNEQFF. CDR3 DNA sequence: TGTGCCAGCAGTTACCCCATGGGGGACTCCTACAATGAGCAGTTCTTC. This chain connects TRBV6-6 to TRBJ2-1; the D gene could be TRBD1 or TRBD2 (5 bases each). There are 16 residues in the CDR3. Germline CDR1 MNHNY, CDR2 SVGAGI (reference sequence). V gave up 2 bases and J gave up 0 bases, with 11 bases separating them.

This clonotype occurred a few times. The chain uses TRBV29-1 and TRBJ1-2; no reliable D call. This CDR3 has 12 residues. The germline V gene encodes CDR1 SQVTM and CDR2 ANQGSEA. With 3 bases removed from V and 1 base from J, the gap between germline ends came to 6 bases. CDR3 in DNA: TGCAGCGTTGAGGGCTTTAACTATGGCTACACCTTC. Translated: CSVEGFNYGYTF.

In its sample, this clonotype was seen once. This chain uses TRBV28 with TRBJ2-7; weak D call: TRBD2 (5 bases). Between the trimmed V and J ends, which lost 6 bases and 2 bases, there was a span of 14 bases. This CDR3 spans 14 amino acids. Germline CDR1 and CDR2: MDHEN and SYDVKM. The CDR3 coding sequence is TGTGCCAGCAGCCCAAGTAGCGAAGCCTACGAGCAGTACTTC. This encodes CASSPSSEAYEQYF.

This clonotype was seen more than once but under ten times. At one boundary the junction diverges from the germline segment, which might be a read error. This chain connects TRBV7-2 to TRBJ2-5; TRBD2 matches at 8 bases. The germline V gene encodes CDR1 SGHTA and CDR2 FQGNSA. The CDR3 covers 17 residues. CDR3 sequence (DNA): TGTGCCAGCAGCCCCTCCCGCGGGGGGAGGATGGGAGAGACCCAGCACTTC. Its protein product is CASSPSRGGRMGETQHF.

The chain carries TRBV20-1 and TRBJ1-4; D not resolved. The CDR3 consists of 16 residues. CDR1 and CDR2 (germline): DFQATT, SNEGSKA (reference sequence). The V end was cut by 0 bases, the J end by 5 bases, with 16 bases between. This CDR3 reads CSARETMWHWNEKLFF. The CDR3 coding sequence is TGCAGTGCTAGAGAGACTATGTGGCACTGGAATGAAAAACTGTTTTTT.

The V call is TRBV19, the J call TRBJ1-2; no clear D. The CDR3 loop spans 13 amino acids. The germline gives CDR1 LNHDA, CDR2 SQIVND (reference sequence). V was pared by 8 bases and J by 2 bases, with 12 bases between. The chain's CDR3 is CASSAVRNYGYTF. The CDR3 coding sequence is TGTGCCAGTTCAGCGGTCCGGAACTATGGCTACACCTTC.

This rearrangement joins TRBV10-3 to TRBJ2-1, with 11 nucleotides matching TRBD2. The CDR3 loop spans 16 amino acids. V trimming: 6 bases; J trimming: 4 bases; junction bases outside the gene matches: 8. Germline CDR1 ENHRY, CDR2 SYGVKD. CDR3 sequence: CAIRESGTSGYNEQFF. DNA of the CDR3: TGTGCCATCAGGGAATCCGGGACTAGCGGTTACAATGAGCAGTTCTTC.

This sequence joins TRBV6-2 or TRBV6-3 and TRBJ2-3; D may be TRBD2 (6 bases). CDR1 is MNHEY and CDR2 is SVGEGT in the germline V gene. Trimming left V 6 bases short and J 2 bases short, with 24 bases between. This CDR3 is 18 amino acids long. The CDR3 protein is CASSLLHRGLDLTDTQYF. The CDR3 DNA is TGTGCCAGCAGCTTACTACATAGGGGACTTGATCTCACAGATACGCAGTATTTT.

The chain uses TRBV7-9 and TRBJ2-3; maybe TRBD1 (6 bases). The V gene's germline CDR1 is SEHNR and CDR2 FQNEAQ (reference sequence). The V and J ends lost 3 bases and 2 bases respectively, with 15 bases between them. The CDR3 spans 16 residues. The CDR3: CASSFRDTPYTDTQYF. The CDR3 bases are TGTGCCAGCAGCTTCAGGGACACTCCATACACAGATACGCAGTATTTT.

The chain combines TRBV30 with TRBJ2-7; D may be TRBD2 (6 bases). The V gene lost 2 bases and the J gene lost 6 bases, with 11 bases spanning the gap. The CDR3 runs 12 residues. The germline V gene encodes CDR1 GTSNPN and CDR2 SVGIG (reference sequence). The CDR3 here is CAWSPGGTEQYF. The DNA of the CDR3 is TGTGCCTGGAGTCCAGGAGGGACCGAGCAGTACTTC. Looking up the rest from reference TRBV30 and TRBJ2-7 gives the full variable domain: SQTIHQWPATLVQPVGSPLSLECTVEGTSNPNLYWYRQAAGRGLQLLFYSVGIGQISSEVPQNLSASRPQDRQFILSSKKLLLSDSGFYLCAWSPGGTEQYFGPGTRLTVT.